These 16 T cell receptor beta chains originate from one sample sequenced in a study of shared clonotypes between healthy human individuals. The data were produced by immunoSEQ multiplex PCR, yet TCRdb's version contains in-frame clones alone and is incomplete. This sample has around 2.3 million clones, with roughly 95% found just once. Sequences were obtained from naive CD4+ T cells sorted from blood. The subset is: CD45RA+ positively selected. The receptors derive from a man aged 18-30 years in good health.

With respect to this clone: A read error may be the cause here, since a much bigger clone is one base away. This sample includes further DNA sequences coding for the same CDR3. This chain uses TRBV10-3 with TRBJ2-7; D unclear. Trimming pared 0 bases from V and 5 bases from J, leaving 2 bases between. The CDR3 sequence is 11 residues long. The germline gives CDR1 ENHRY, CDR2 SYGVKD. This CDR3 reads CAISESHEQYF. The CDR3 nucleotides are TGTGCCATCAGTGAGTCCCACGAGCAGTACTTC.

The chain is built from TRBV6-5 and TRBJ2-5; possible D gene TRBD1, 6 bases. CDR3 length: 13 amino acids. V was pared by 6 bases and J by 3 bases, with 11 bases between. From germline, CDR1 is MNHEY and CDR2 SVGAGI. The CDR3 bases are TGTGCCAGCAGCCCTGGACAGAAAGAGACCCAGTACTTC. As protein: CASSPGQKETQYF.

This clone was recorded only once. This rearrangement joins TRBV5-4 to TRBJ1-4; D ambiguous. The CDR3 runs to 13 residues. V lost 4 bases and J lost 7, with 11 bases in between. Germline loops: CDR1 SGHNT, CDR2 YYREEE (reference sequence). The CDR3 reads CASSPSGSEKLFF. For the CDR3, the DNA is TGTGCCAGCAGCCCTAGTGGGAGTGAAAAACTGTTTTTT.

The chain has TRBV6-6 and TRBJ2-7, with 9 nucleotides matching TRBD1. Trimming at V came to 8 bases and at J to 9 bases, leaving 14 bases not matched to a gene. Germline lookup yields CDR1 MNHNY and CDR2 SVGAGI (reference sequence). The CDR3 is made up of 14 amino acids. CDR3 amino acids: CASGRDRVPPGQYF. The CDR3 DNA is TGTGCCAGCGGGCGGGACAGGGTCCCACCCGGGCAGTACTTC.

This chain links TRBV7-9 with TRBJ2-5, with 8 bases identical to TRBD2. CDR1 is SEHNR, CDR2 FQNEAQ, per germline (reference sequence). The V segment lost 5 bases and the J segment 4 bases; nucleotides outside the gene matches: 12. The CDR3 has 16 residues. The CDR3 sequence is CASSPQAAGGGETQYF. In DNA, the CDR3 is TGTGCCAGCAGCCCGCAGGCGGCGGGGGGAGGAGAGACCCAGTACTTC.

The chain combines TRBV6-5 with TRBJ2-1; 10 bases match TRBD2. This CDR3 comprises 15 residues. The J segment lost 8 bases and the V segment lost 5 bases, leaving 9 bases of the junction unmatched. In germline, CDR1 is MNHEY, CDR2 SVGAGI. The CDR3 region is CASSTPGLALHEQFF. CDR3 nucleotides: TGTGCCAGCAGTACCCCGGGACTAGCGCTCCATGAGCAGTTCTTC.

The chain is built from TRBV19 and TRBJ2-7; possibly TRBD1 or TRBD2 for D (5 bases each). CDR3 length equals 14 residues. Germline V CDR1 and CDR2: LNHDA, SQIVND (reference sequence). Trimming stripped 4 bases from V and 3 bases from J, with 13 bases between. The CDR3 here is CASSNPGAVYEQYF. CDR3 bases: TGTGCCAGTAGTAACCCCGGGGCCGTCTACGAGCAGTACTTC.

Only one count was recorded for this clone. V is TRBV4-1 and J is TRBJ1-1; the match to TRBD1 covers 7 bases. Losses at the gene ends were 6 bases for V and 1 base for J; bases not matched to a gene: 5. The CDR3 runs 14 residues. The germline V gene has CDR1 MGHRA and CDR2 YSYEKL. CDR3 protein: CASRMGTANTEAFF. The CDR3 DNA reads TGCGCCAGCAGGATGGGGACAGCGAACACTGAAGCTTTCTTT.

The rearrangement uses TRBV5-4 and TRBJ1-2; D ambiguous. V was cut by 2 bases and J by 5 bases, with 13 bases left in between. This CDR3 contains 14 residues. Germline loops: CDR1 SGHNT, CDR2 YYREEE (reference sequence). The CDR3 nucleotides are TGTGCCAGCAGCTTCGGAGAAGCTGAATATGGCTACACCTTC. Translating it yields CASSFGEAEYGYTF. Complete variable domain (other parts from reference TRBV5-4 and TRBJ1-2): ETGVTQSPTHLIKTRGQQVTLRCSSQSGHNTVSWYQQALGQGPQFIFQYYREEENGRGNFPPRFSGLQFPNYSSELNVNALELDDSALYLCASSFGEAEYGYTFGSGTRLTVV.

J is TRBJ2-7 and V is TRBV5-6, with TRBD1 matching over 8 bases. CDR1 and CDR2 (germline): SGHDT, YYEEEE. The V gene end was trimmed by 2 bases and the J gene end by 5 bases; junction bases not matched to a gene: 6. The CDR3 spans 14 residues. The CDR3 coding sequence is TGTGCCAGCAGCTTAAGGAGACAGGGGAACGAGCAGTACTTC. As protein: CASSLRRQGNEQYF.

The chain carries TRBV18 and TRBJ2-5, with 10 bases identical to TRBD2. Trimming cost V 0 bases and J 1 base; bases outside gene matches: 2. Germline V gives CDR1 KGHSH, CDR2 LQKENI. The CDR3 sequence is 16 residues long. The CDR3 sequence is CASSPPGLATQETQYF. The CDR3 DNA sequence: TGTGCCAGCTCACCACCGGGACTAGCGACCCAAGAGACCCAGTACTTC.

The V and J genes are TRBV18 and TRBJ2-3; D might be TRBD1 (5 bases). V was trimmed by 6 bases and J by 6 bases, leaving 13 bases between them. The CDR3 runs 13 residues. Germline CDR1 and CDR2: KGHSH and LQKENI. The CDR3 bases are TGTGCCAGCTCCATCCAGGGATATGATACGCAGTATTTT. It codes for CASSIQGYDTQYF.

This chain links TRBV6-5 with TRBJ1-1; D remains ambiguous. V lost 7 bases, J lost 0 bases, and 9 bases lay in between. The CDR3 runs 13 residues. Germline V gives CDR1 MNHEY, CDR2 SVGAGI. Written as DNA, the CDR3 is TGTGCCAGCACGCAAGTTTTGAACACTGAAGCTTTCTTT. Translation gives CASTQVLNTEAFF.

The chain employs TRBV10-3 and TRBJ1-5; D uncertain. V was clipped by 6 bases and J by 1 base, with 10 bases between them. This CDR3 is built from 14 residues. The germline V gene encodes CDR1 ENHRY and CDR2 SYGVKD. This chain's CDR3 is CAISTASSNQPQHF. The CDR3 DNA reads TGTGCCATCAGCACGGCCTCGAGCAATCAGCCCCAGCATTTT.

The rearrangement uses TRBV10-1 and TRBJ1-1, with TRBD1 matching 7 bases. The germline V gene encodes CDR1 WNHNN and CDR2 SYGVQD (reference sequence). CDR3 length equals 14 residues. V shed 2 bases and J 6 bases; nucleotides not matched to a gene: 6. The CDR3 coding sequence is TGCGCCAGCAGTGAGGGGACAGCCAGGGCTGAAGCTTTCTTT. It codes for CASSEGTARAEAFF.

For the CDR3, the DNA is TGTGCCAGCACCCCGGGGGTAGCGTACAATGAGCAGTTCTTC. Amino acid sequence: CASTPGVAYNEQFF. The rearrangement joins TRBV6-5 to TRBJ2-1; perhaps TRBD2 as D (6 bases). V was trimmed by 7 bases and J by 4 bases, leaving 14 bases between them. The CDR3 runs to 14 residues. CDR1 MNHEY and CDR2 SVGAGI come from the germline V gene.